The 13 T cell receptor beta chains reported below all come from one sample, sequenced in a study of blood T cell repertoires in COVID-19. Assay: immunoSEQ multiplex PCR; the TCRdb copy retains only in-frame clones and omits some. The sample lists roughly 190,000 clones, around 90% seen once, with about 0.54% in the top ten. Sample: peripheral blood. These receptors were obtained from a man in his forties or fifties with acute or convalescent COVID-19.

This clone has just one count. This sequence joins TRBV30 and TRBJ2-5, with 8 nucleotides matching TRBD2. Trimming cost V 2 bases and J 13 bases; bases outside gene matches: 6. CDR1 and CDR2 from the germline V gene are GTSNPN and SVGIG (reference sequence). The CDR3 runs 11 residues. DNA of the CDR3: TGTGCCTGGAGTATTAGCGGGGTAGGGTACTTC. Translating it yields CAWSISGVGYF.

The chain recombines TRBV27 with TRBJ1-1; D gene ambiguous. V lost 6 bases, J lost 1 base, and 15 bases lay in between. CDR3 size: 15 residues. Germline loops: CDR1 MNHEY, CDR2 SMNVEV (reference sequence). CDR3 nucleotide sequence: TGTGCCAGCAGAGGTACGGGTAGTGGGAACACTGAAGCTTTCTTT. The encoded protein is CASRGTGSGNTEAFF.

In regard to this clone: Other DNA sequences in this sample translate to the same CDR3. The rearrangement uses TRBV7-2 and TRBJ1-1; D gene uncertain. The CDR3 covers 13 residues. Trimming cost V 1 base and J 4 bases, with 7 bases left between them. Germline V gene sequence: CDR1 SGHTA, CDR2 FQGNSA. As DNA, the CDR3 is TGTGCCAGCAGCTTAGTGGAGGGCACTGAAGCTTTCTTT. Amino acid sequence: CASSLVEGTEAFF.

The CDR3 here is CASSLSGSTDTQYF. CDR3 coding DNA: TGCGCCAGCAGCTTGTCGGGAAGCACAGATACGCAGTATTTT. The J gene is TRBJ2-3, the V gene TRBV5-1, with TRBD2 as a possible D gene (5 bases). V was clipped by 1 base and J by 0 bases, with 6 bases between them. Germline CDR1 SGHRS, CDR2 YFSETQ. This CDR3 is built from 14 residues.

The chain recombines TRBV7-3 with TRBJ2-3; 7 nucleotides match TRBD1. Per germline, CDR1 SGHTA and CDR2 FQGTGA. V gave up 4 bases and J gave up 1 base; unmatched junction bases: 8. The length of the CDR3 is 16 residues. CDR3 sequence reads: CASSSNSGTGTDTQYF. In nucleotides, the CDR3 is TGTGCCAGCAGCTCAAATTCCGGGACAGGCACAGATACGCAGTATTTT. Full variable domain (outside the CDR3, taken from reference TRBV7-3 and TRBJ2-3): GAGVSQTPSNKVTEKGKYVELRCDPISGHTALYWYRQSLGQGPEFLIYFQGTGAADDSGLPNDRFFAVRPEGSVSTLKIQRTERGDSAVYLCASSSNSGTGTDTQYFGPGTRLTVL.

This chain links TRBV6-2 or TRBV6-3 with TRBJ1-1, with D hard to call. V dropped 4 bases and J dropped 2 bases, with 8 bases sitting between them. Germline lookup yields CDR1 MNHEY and CDR2 SVGEGT. This CDR3 region has 13 residues. CDR3 region: CASSWTENTEAFF. The CDR3, as DNA: TGTGCCAGCAGTTGGACTGAAAACACTGAAGCTTTCTTT.

The chain is built from TRBV19 and TRBJ2-1, with 10 bases lining up with TRBD2. The CDR3 covers 15 residues. Germline CDR1 reads LNHDA; CDR2 reads SQIVND (reference sequence). After removal of 2 bases from V and 6 bases from J, the junction contained 4 bases not matched to a gene. CDR3 loop: CASSISLAGVNEQFF. The CDR3 nucleotides read TGTGCCAGTAGTATAAGTCTAGCGGGAGTCAATGAGCAGTTCTTC.

The rearrangement links TRBV7-2 to TRBJ2-7; D perhaps matches TRBD1 (6 bases). The V and J ends lost 8 bases and 3 bases respectively, with 14 bases between them. The CDR3 length is 13 residues. Germline CDR1 reads SGHTA; CDR2 reads FQGNSA. The CDR3 DNA reads TGTGCCAGCGCCTCGGACAGAAACTACGAGCAGTACTTC. Its translation is CASASDRNYEQYF.

The gene calls are TRBV27 and TRBJ2-4, with D possibly matching TRBD1 (6 bases). With 4 bases removed from V and 1 base from J, the gap between germline ends came to 11 bases. This CDR3 has 15 residues. CDR1 and CDR2 from the germline V gene are MNHEY and SMNVEV (reference sequence). The CDR3 region has the DNA TGTGCCAGCAGTTCCTACAGGGATGCCAAAAACATTCAGTACTTC. As protein: CASSSYRDAKNIQYF.

The CDR3 DNA reads TGTGCCAGCAGTGAATTGGACGGGGCAACTAATGAAAAACTGTTTTTT. As protein: CASSELDGATNEKLFF. This chain joins TRBV25-1 and TRBJ1-4; D is ambiguous. Between the trimmed V and J ends, which lost 1 base and 0 bases, there was a span of 9 bases. CDR1 and CDR2 (germline): MGHDK, SYGVNS. CDR3 size: 16 residues.

J is TRBJ1-3 and V is TRBV5-4, with 7 bases fitting TRBD1. CDR1 is SGHNT, CDR2 YYREEE, per germline (reference sequence). Trimming cost V 4 bases and J 1 base; bases outside gene matches: 11. The CDR3 length is 17 residues. CDR3 nucleotides: TGTGCCAGCAGCCCTCGTGGGACAGCCGAGTCTGGAAACACCATATATTTT. It translates to CASSPRGTAESGNTIYF. Full variable domain (outside the CDR3, taken from reference TRBV5-4 and TRBJ1-3): ETGVTQSPTHLIKTRGQQVTLRCSSQSGHNTVSWYQQALGQGPQFIFQYYREEENGRGNFPPRFSGLQFPNYSSELNVNALELDDSALYLCASSPRGTAESGNTIYFGEGSWLTVV.

This chain uses TRBV10-3 with TRBJ2-7, with a weak D call TRBD2 (5 bases). This CDR3 contains 14 residues. The ends were cut back, 4 bases at V and 3 bases at J, with 13 bases in the middle. Germline V CDR1 and CDR2: ENHRY, SYGVKD. Written as DNA, the CDR3 is TGTGCCATCAGTGGGAATAGCGAGTACTACGAGCAGTACTTC. Encoded protein: CAISGNSEYYEQYF.

A few counts support this clone. The chain combines TRBV10-3 with TRBJ2-7; 9 nucleotides agree with TRBD2. The CDR3 extends over 13 amino acids. V was clipped by 10 bases and J by 4 bases; unmatched bases: 8. Germline CDR1 reads ENHRY; CDR2 reads SYGVKD. The CDR3 DNA is TGTGCCACCACCACGACTAGCGGATACGAGCAGTACTTC. Protein sequence: CATTTTSGYEQYF.